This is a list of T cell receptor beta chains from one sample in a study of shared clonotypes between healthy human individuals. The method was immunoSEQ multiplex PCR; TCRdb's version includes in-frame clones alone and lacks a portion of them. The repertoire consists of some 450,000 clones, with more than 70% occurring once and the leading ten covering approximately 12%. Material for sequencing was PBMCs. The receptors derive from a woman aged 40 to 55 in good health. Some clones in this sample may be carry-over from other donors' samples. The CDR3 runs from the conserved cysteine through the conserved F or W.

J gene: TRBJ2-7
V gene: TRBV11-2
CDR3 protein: CASSLEGVAGPYEQYF

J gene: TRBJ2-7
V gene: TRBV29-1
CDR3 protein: CSVKDRGNSYEQYF

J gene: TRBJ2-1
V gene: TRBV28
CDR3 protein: CASSLGQGLVYEQFF

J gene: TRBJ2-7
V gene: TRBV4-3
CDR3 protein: CASSWAGASYEQYF

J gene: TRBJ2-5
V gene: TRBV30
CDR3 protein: CAWSVLGTYQETQYF

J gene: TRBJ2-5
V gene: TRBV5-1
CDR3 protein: CASSMGQGETQYF

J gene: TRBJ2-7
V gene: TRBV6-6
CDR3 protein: CASSYSNEQYF

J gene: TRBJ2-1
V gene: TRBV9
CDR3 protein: CASSVDAGVYVEQFF

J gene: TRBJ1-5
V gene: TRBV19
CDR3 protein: CASNGAALNQPQHF

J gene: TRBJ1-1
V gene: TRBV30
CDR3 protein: CARKWGNTEAFF

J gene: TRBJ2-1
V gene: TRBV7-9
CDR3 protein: CASSFIGSGVEQFF

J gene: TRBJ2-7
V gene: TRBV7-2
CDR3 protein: CASSPAGGQGNEQYF

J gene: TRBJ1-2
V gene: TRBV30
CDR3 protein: CAWSVQSYGYTF

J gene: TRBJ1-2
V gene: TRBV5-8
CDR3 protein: CASSLWGPGTF

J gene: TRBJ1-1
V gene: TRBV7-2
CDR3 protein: CASSLLGNTEAFF

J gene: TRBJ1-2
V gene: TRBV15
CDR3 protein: CATSRGVGGYTF

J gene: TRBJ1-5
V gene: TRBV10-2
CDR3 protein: CASSERRGQPQHF

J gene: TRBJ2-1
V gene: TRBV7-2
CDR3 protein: CASSSRGGLGEQFF

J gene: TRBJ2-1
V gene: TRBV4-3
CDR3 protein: CASSQVEWGTEQFF

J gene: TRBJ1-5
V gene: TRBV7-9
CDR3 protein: CASSLSNQPQHF

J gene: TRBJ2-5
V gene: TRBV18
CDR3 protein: CASSPLTAWETQYF

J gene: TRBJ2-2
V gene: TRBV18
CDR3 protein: CASSPPLGPDTGELFF

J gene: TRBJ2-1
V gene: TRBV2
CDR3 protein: CASRFCLSGSSYNEQFF

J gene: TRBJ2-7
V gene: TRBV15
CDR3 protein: CATSRNTSPGTGLYEQYF

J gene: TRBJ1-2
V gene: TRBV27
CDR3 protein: CASSSPTGGGYGYTF

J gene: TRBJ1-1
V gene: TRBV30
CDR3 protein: CAWRPDRIAFF

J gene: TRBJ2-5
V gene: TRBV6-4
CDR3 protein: CASSERSGGQETQYF

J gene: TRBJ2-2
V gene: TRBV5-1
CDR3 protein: CASSLTDRGLAGELFF

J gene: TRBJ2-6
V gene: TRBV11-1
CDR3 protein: CASSLSLSGANVLTF

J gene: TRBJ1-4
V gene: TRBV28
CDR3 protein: CASSLVINEKLFF

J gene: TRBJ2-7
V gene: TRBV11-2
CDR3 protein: CASSGTGLAYEQYF

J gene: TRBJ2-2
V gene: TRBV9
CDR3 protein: CASSREGTYTGELFF

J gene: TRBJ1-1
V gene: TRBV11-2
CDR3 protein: CASRGTGAMNTEAFF

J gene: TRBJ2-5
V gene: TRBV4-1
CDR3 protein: CASSQESLAGKKETQYF

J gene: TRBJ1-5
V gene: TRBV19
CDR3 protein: CASSPGSNQPQHF

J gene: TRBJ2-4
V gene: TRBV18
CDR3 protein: CASVGDGAKNIQYF

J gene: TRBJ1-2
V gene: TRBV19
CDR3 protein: CASSIADYGYTF

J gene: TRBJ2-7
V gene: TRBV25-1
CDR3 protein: CASSDRTVSSYEQYF

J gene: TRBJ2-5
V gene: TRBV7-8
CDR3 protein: CASSLVSSGETQYF

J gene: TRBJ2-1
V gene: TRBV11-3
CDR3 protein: CASSLDGPGYNEQFF

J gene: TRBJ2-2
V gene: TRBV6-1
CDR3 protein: CASSPSGRDAGELFF

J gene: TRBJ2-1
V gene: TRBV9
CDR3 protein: CASSDRLASEQFF

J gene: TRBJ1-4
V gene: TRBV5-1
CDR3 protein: CASSQGQDNEKLFF

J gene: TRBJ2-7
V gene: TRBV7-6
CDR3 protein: CASSSGTSGISYEQYF

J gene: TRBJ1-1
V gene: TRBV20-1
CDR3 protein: CSVERNTEAFF

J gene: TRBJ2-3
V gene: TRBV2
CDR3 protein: CASSYSTDTQYF

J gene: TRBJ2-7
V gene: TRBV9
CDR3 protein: CASSAHPGQSTYEQYF

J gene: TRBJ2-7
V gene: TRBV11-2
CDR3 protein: CASSLAPQGVYEQYF

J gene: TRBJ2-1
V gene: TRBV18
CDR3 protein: CASSPLDKPSSYNEQFF

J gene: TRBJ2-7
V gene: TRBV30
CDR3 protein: CAWSVRGEEQYF

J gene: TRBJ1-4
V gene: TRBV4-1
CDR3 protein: CASSQGLKAEKLFF

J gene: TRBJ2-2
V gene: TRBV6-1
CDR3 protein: CASAGGQGGPGELFF

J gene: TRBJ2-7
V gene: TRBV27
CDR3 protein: CASSLRWQGPYEQYF

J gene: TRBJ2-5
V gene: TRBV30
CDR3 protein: CAWSVLGAETQYF